These 10 T cell receptor beta chains came from one sample sequenced in a study of shared clonotypes between healthy human individuals. Method: immunoSEQ multiplex PCR; TCRdb's copy keeps in-frame clones and lacks some. Altogether about 2,100,000 clones are present, 85% to 95% being singletons, with the ten largest covering roughly 1.8%. The naive CD8 population came from CD45RO-negative cells selected for CCR7, without terminally differentiated effector memory CD45RA+ cells. Sequenced material: naive CD8+ T cells from PBMCs. Every receptor here comes from a man between 18 and 35 years old in good health. Some clones in this sample may be carry-over from other donors' samples.

The chain joins TRBV7-9 to TRBJ2-7, with a tentative D call TRBD2 (6 bases). This CDR3 spans 16 amino acids. Germline CDR1 and CDR2: SEHNR and FQNEAQ (reference sequence). Trimming took 3 bases from V and 0 from J, leaving 15 bases between them. CDR3 sequence (DNA): TGTGCCAGCAGCTTCTCCGGGGGTAGTCTCTCCTACGAGCAGTACTTC. Translation: CASSFSGGSLSYEQYF.

The genes are TRBV28 and TRBJ2-2, with 7 bases matching TRBD2. The CDR3 sequence is 15 residues long. Germline CDR1 is MDHEN and CDR2 is SYDVKM. V shed 7 bases, J shed 0 bases, and the junction held 5 bases outside the gene matches. CDR3 nucleotide sequence: TGTGCCAGCACCAAACTAGCGACGAACACCGGGGAGCTGTTTTTT. This sequence encodes CASTKLATNTGELFF.

The chain recombines TRBV10-3 with TRBJ2-1; TRBD2 matches at 14 bases. The CDR3 sequence is 16 residues long. The germline V gene encodes CDR1 ENHRY and CDR2 SYGVKD. V shed 5 bases, J shed 9 bases, and the junction held 9 bases outside the gene matches. The CDR3 loop reads CAISPTGTSGRGEQFF. In nucleotides, the CDR3 is TGTGCCATCAGTCCCACCGGGACTAGCGGGAGAGGTGAGCAGTTCTTC.

The chain carries TRBV10-3 and TRBJ2-3; D possibly uses TRBD1 or TRBD2 (6 bases each). The CDR3 contains 16 residues. V was pared by 3 bases and J by 4 bases, with 17 bases between. Germline CDR1 and CDR2: ENHRY and SYGVKD. CDR3 loop: CAISDAQVRGPDTQYF. CDR3 sequence (DNA): TGTGCCATCAGTGACGCACAGGTCCGGGGGCCAGATACGCAGTATTTT.

This chain links TRBV10-1 with TRBJ2-2, with unresolved D. The CDR3 sequence is 19 residues long. V shed 1 base and J shed 1 base, with 19 bases lying between them. Germline V gene data show CDR1 as WNHNN and CDR2 as SYGVQD (reference sequence). CDR3 sequence (DNA): TGCGCCAGCAGTGAGTACTTAAGGTTACCAACTTGGAACACCGGGGAGCTGTTTTTT. It specifies CASSEYLRLPTWNTGELFF.

V gene TRBV2 combines with J gene TRBJ2-5, with 11 positions matching TRBD2. J lost 4 bases, V lost 7 bases, and 8 bases had no gene match. This CDR3 has 15 amino acids. In germline, CDR1 is SNHLY, CDR2 FYNNEI. The CDR3 sequence is CASTALAGVGETQYF. The CDR3 DNA sequence: TGTGCCAGCACGGCACTAGCGGGAGTGGGAGAGACCCAGTACTTC.

The chain employs TRBV2 and TRBJ2-7; D possibly corresponds to TRBD1 (6 bases). CDR3 length: 11 residues. V gave up 8 bases and J gave up 7 bases, with 12 bases separating them. Germline V gene sequence: CDR1 SNHLY, CDR2 FYNNEI. The CDR3 here is CASVQGIEQYF. Here the CDR3 DNA reads TGTGCCAGCGTACAGGGTATTGAGCAGTACTTC.

V and J are TRBV28 and TRBJ2-5; D remains unclear. CDR3 size: 12 residues. The germline V gene has CDR1 MDHEN and CDR2 SYDVKM. Trimming removed 3 bases from V and 5 bases from J, with 7 bases in between. CDR3 region: CASSLMGETQYF. DNA of the CDR3: TGTGCCAGCAGTTTGATGGGGGAGACCCAGTACTTC.

V and J are TRBV9 and TRBJ2-1; possibly TRBD1 for D (6 bases). Between the trimmed V and J ends, which lost 0 bases and 8 bases, there was a span of 18 bases. Germline V gene sequence: CDR1 SGDLS, CDR2 YYNGEE. The CDR3 sequence is 16 residues long. The CDR3 protein is CASSVGYRVWTDEQFF. For the CDR3, the DNA is TGTGCCAGCAGCGTAGGCTACAGGGTCTGGACTGATGAGCAGTTCTTC.

The gene calls are TRBV15 and TRBJ1-4; maybe TRBD1 (5 bases). Per the germline V gene, CDR1 is LNHNV and CDR2 is YYDKDF (reference sequence). The CDR3 has 16 residues. The V gene lost 3 bases and the J gene lost 0 bases, with 11 bases spanning the gap. This CDR3 is CATSRGGTATNEKLFF. DNA for the CDR3: TGTGCCACCAGCAGGGGAGGGACGGCAACTAATGAAAAACTGTTTTTT. Variable domain in full (rest from reference TRBV15 and TRBJ1-4): DAMVIQNPRYQVTQFGKPVTLSCSQTLNHNVMYWYQQKSSQAPKLLFHYYDKDFNNEADTPDNFQSRRPNTSFCFLDIRSPGLGDTAMYLCATSRGGTATNEKLFFGSGTQLSVL.